This passage covers 12 T cell receptor beta chains from one sample sequenced in a study of response to subunit inactivated influenza vaccine. TCRdb redid the calling of the RT-PCR reads with MiXCR, one entry per CDR3 protein. The sample records under 550,000 distinct CDR3 sequences, 6.5% to 8% being singletons. The sequences come from PBMCs from blood, collected about 24 months after vaccination. These receptors originate from a man between 50 and 75 years old who received an inactivated influenza vaccine.

The CDR3 region is CASSDRSVYEQYF. In DNA form, the CDR3 reads TGTGCCAGCAGTGATCGGAGCGTCTACGAGCAGTACTTC. The J gene is TRBJ2-7, the V gene TRBV2; D unclear. The CDR3 sequence is 13 residues long. Germline assignment: CDR1 SNHLY and CDR2 FYNNEI. V lost 3 bases and J lost 3, with 9 bases in between.

This clonotype was seen only a few times. The chain employs TRBV6-2 or TRBV6-3 and TRBJ1-6; unclear D gene. Germline V gene data show CDR1 as MNHEY and CDR2 as SVGEGT. The CDR3 consists of 14 residues. Trimming pared 4 bases from V and 7 bases from J, leaving 11 bases between. The CDR3 DNA is TGTGCCAGCAGTTTTACACTCGGAAATTCACCCCTCCACTTT. It is translated as CASSFTLGNSPLHF.

The chain couples TRBV14 to TRBJ2-5; D possibly corresponds to TRBD2 (6 bases). This CDR3 region has 14 residues. Germline loops: CDR1 SGHDN, CDR2 FVKESK. Trimming pared 4 bases from V and 4 bases from J, leaving 13 bases between. Here the CDR3 DNA reads TGTGCCAGCAGCCTAGGATACGGGGGAGAGACCCAGTACTTC. This codes for CASSLGYGGETQYF.

This clonotype was found many times. This sequence joins TRBV2 and TRBJ2-2, with 8 bases matching TRBD1. The CDR3 is 15 amino acids. The germline gives CDR1 SNHLY, CDR2 FYNNEI. Trimming removed 7 bases from V and 5 bases from J; junction bases left unmatched: 9. The chain's CDR3 is CASNPQGAGTGELFF. CDR3 sequence (DNA): TGTGCCAGCAATCCTCAGGGGGCGGGGACCGGGGAGCTGTTTTTT.

This clonotype occurred a few times. CDR3 in DNA: TGTGCCAGCAGCAGCTCCGGGACAGGGATCTATGGCTACACCTTC. Translated: CASSSSGTGIYGYTF. This chain links TRBV5-5 with TRBJ1-2, with 9 bases aligning to TRBD1. V shed 4 bases, J shed 4 bases, and the junction held 8 bases outside the gene matches. CDR3 length equals 15 residues. Germline CDR1 is SGHKS and CDR2 is YYEKEE (reference sequence).

The chain employs TRBV4-2 and TRBJ2-3; TRBD2 agrees at 12 bases. J was trimmed by 4 bases and V by 4 bases; bases with no gene match: 12. The V gene's germline CDR1 is LGHNA and CDR2 YNFKEQ. CDR3 length equals 18 residues. For the CDR3, the DNA is TGTGCCAGCAGCCTTTTTCTAGCGGGAGGGCGAGGGTCAGATACGCAGTATTTT. Translating gives CASSLFLAGGRGSDTQYF.

This clonotype was seen a handful of times. The CDR3 region has the DNA TGCAGTGCTTGGGGACTAGCGGGGGGTGGCACAGATACGCAGTATTTT. The encoded protein is CSAWGLAGGGTDTQYF. The V call is TRBV20-1, the J call TRBJ2-3; TRBD2 matches 15 bases. Per the germline V gene, CDR1 is DFQATT and CDR2 is SNEGSKA (reference sequence). J gave up 1 base and V 5 bases, and 4 bases lay outside the gene matches. There are 16 residues in the CDR3.

A note on this clonotype: Compared with germline, one end of the junction differs, possibly owing to a read error. This chain joins TRBV6-2 or TRBV6-3 and TRBJ2-1, with D perhaps TRBD2 (6 bases). The CDR3 has 14 residues. Germline values: CDR1 MNHEY, CDR2 SVGEGT. Here the CDR3 reads CSSSYGLLGGEQFF. The CDR3 region has the DNA TGTTCCAGCAGTTACGGACTACTGGGGGGTGAGCAGTTCTTC.

This clonotype was seen a few times. The V gene is TRBV15, the J gene TRBJ2-5; 16 bases are shared with TRBD2. Trimming at V came to 3 bases and at J to 9 bases, leaving 7 bases not matched to a gene. Germline values: CDR1 LNHNV, CDR2 YYDKDF (reference sequence). The CDR3 extends over 16 amino acids. The CDR3 here is CATSSGSGLAGGAQYF. CDR3 DNA sequence: TGTGCCACCAGCAGTGGATCGGGACTAGCGGGGGGGGCCCAGTACTTC.

This clonotype was counted between two and nine times. This chain joins TRBV25-1 and TRBJ2-2; D uncertain. Per the germline V gene, CDR1 is MGHDK and CDR2 is SYGVNS. V dropped 2 bases and J dropped 3 bases, with 7 bases sitting between them. The CDR3 spans 14 residues. The CDR3 sequence is CASSEGSDTGELFF. CDR3 in DNA: TGTGCCAGCAGTGAAGGTAGTGACACCGGGGAGCTGTTTTTT.

CDR3 in DNA: TGTGCCAGCAGCCCCAACGTCCCGGGACTAGCGGGAGGGTCCTCCTACAATGAGCAGTTCTTC. Its translation is CASSPNVPGLAGGSSYNEQFF. The chain couples TRBV6-2 or TRBV6-3 to TRBJ2-1; 16 positions agree with TRBD2. Trimming cost V 6 bases and J 0 bases; bases outside gene matches: 14. This CDR3 contains 21 residues. Germline assignment: CDR1 MNHEY and CDR2 SVGEGT.

The V call is TRBV9, the J call TRBJ2-4; D gene ambiguous. Trimming removed 0 bases at V and 12 bases at J, with 13 bases between. The CDR3 spans 13 residues. Germline lookup yields CDR1 SGDLS and CDR2 YYNGEE. CDR3 sequence reads: CASSVDEGSTQYF. CDR3 DNA sequence: TGTGCCAGCAGCGTAGATGAAGGGTCTACTCAGTACTTC.